This T cell receptor (beta chain) was recovered during a study of T cell responses to AZD1222 COVID-19 vaccine. Data came from immunoSEQ multiplex PCR; TCRdb stores just in-frame clones and leaves some out. The sample holds around 160,000 clones, 82% seen once. Germline V gene data show CDR1 as SGHVS and CDR2 as FNYEAQ. Trimming left V 5 bases short and J 1 base short, with 14 bases between. The CDR3 covers 16 residues. Remarks on this clone: Its antigen is not known.

Whole-study results and caveats: Repertoire sampling was restricted to post-peak T cell response timepoints.

This chain connects TRBV7-6 to TRBJ2-2, with D uncertain. The material was peripheral blood, obtained on day 0 of MenACWY control vaccination. This receptor was taken from an adult in good health. The CDR3 loop reads CASSQGDGGNTGELFF. The CDR3 region has the DNA TGTGCCAGCAGCCAAGGCGATGGCGGGAACACCGGGGAGCTGTTTTTT. Filled out from reference TRBV7-6 and TRBJ2-2, the complete variable domain reads GAGVSQSPRYKVTKRGQDVALRCDPISGHVSLYWYRQALGQGPEFLTYFNYEAQQDKSGLPNDRFSAERPEGSISTLTIQRTEQRDSAMYRCASSQGDGGNTGELFFGEGSRLTVL.